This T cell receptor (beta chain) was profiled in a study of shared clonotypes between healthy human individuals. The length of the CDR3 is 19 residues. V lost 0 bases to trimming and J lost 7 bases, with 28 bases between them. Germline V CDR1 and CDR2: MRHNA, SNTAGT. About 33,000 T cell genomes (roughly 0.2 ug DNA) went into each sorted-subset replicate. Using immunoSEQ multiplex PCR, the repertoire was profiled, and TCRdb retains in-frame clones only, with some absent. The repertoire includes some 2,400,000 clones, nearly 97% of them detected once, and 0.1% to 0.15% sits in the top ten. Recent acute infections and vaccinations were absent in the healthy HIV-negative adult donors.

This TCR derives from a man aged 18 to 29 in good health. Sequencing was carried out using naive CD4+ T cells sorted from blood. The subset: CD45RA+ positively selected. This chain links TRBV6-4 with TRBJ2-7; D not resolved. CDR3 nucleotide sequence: TGTGCCAGCAGTGACTCGAGCGCAATGAGGTATTTAGGTTCGGTTGAGCAGTACTTC. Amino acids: CASSDSSAMRYLGSVEQYF.